These 21 T cell receptor beta chains were all obtained from the same sample, sequenced in a study of shared clonotypes between healthy human individuals. Libraries were prepared by immunoSEQ multiplex PCR; TCRdb keeps only in-frame clonotypes and omits some of them. The data contain under 600,000 clones, around three quarters of them singletons. Sequencing was done on a sample of PBMCs. All receptors derive from a woman between 35 and 50 years old in good health. Some clones in this sample may be carry-over from other donors' samples.

The chain employs TRBV30 and TRBJ2-3; D not certain. This CDR3 comprises 13 residues. V dropped 4 bases and J dropped 6 bases, with 14 bases sitting between them. CDR1 GTSNPN and CDR2 SVGIG come from the germline V gene (reference sequence). CDR3 loop: CAWTFGGSDTQYF. DNA for the CDR3: TGTGCCTGGACTTTCGGCGGTTCCGATACGCAGTATTTT.

The chain links TRBV7-9 to TRBJ1-1; TRBD1 agrees at 9 bases. The CDR3 contains 15 residues. V lost 0 bases and J lost 4; bases outside the gene matches: 3. In germline, CDR1 is SEHNR, CDR2 FQNEAQ (reference sequence). CDR3 amino acids: CASSLAPGQGTEAFF. The CDR3 nucleotides read TGTGCCAGCAGCTTAGCGCCGGGACAGGGCACTGAAGCTTTCTTT.

The chain couples TRBV11-2 to TRBJ2-1, with D tentatively TRBD2 (5 bases). The CDR3 sequence is 13 residues long. Germline V lookup: CDR1 SGHAT, CDR2 FQNNGV. V lost 1 base to trimming and J lost 6 bases, with 7 bases between them. CDR3 bases: TGTGCCAGCAGCTTAGGTCTAGCCAATGAGCAGTTCTTC. Translating it yields CASSLGLANEQFF.

The chain couples TRBV5-1 to TRBJ1-5, with 7 bases lining up with TRBD1. Germline V gives CDR1 SGHRS, CDR2 YFSETQ. This CDR3 region has 15 residues. The junction had 6 bases not matched to a gene; V was cut back by 2 bases and J by 4 bases. The chain's CDR3 is CASSFSAGGNQPQHF. CDR3 nucleotide sequence: TGCGCCAGCAGCTTTTCTGCAGGGGGAAATCAGCCCCAGCATTTT. Complete variable domain (other parts from reference TRBV5-1 and TRBJ1-5): KAGVTQTPRYLIKTRGQQVTLSCSPISGHRSVSWYQQTPGQGLQFLFEYFSETQRNKGNFPGRFSGRQFSNSRSEMNVSTLELGDSALYLCASSFSAGGNQPQHFGDGTRLSIL.

The chain has TRBV11-1 and TRBJ1-2; no firm D call. The germline V gene has CDR1 SGHAT and CDR2 FQDESV (reference sequence). Trimming cost V 11 bases and J 2 bases, with 15 bases left between them. This CDR3 comprises 13 residues. CDR3 nucleotide sequence: TGTGCCTCCAGCGTCGGGCCCAACTATGGCTACACCTTC. This gives the protein CASSVGPNYGYTF.

This clone was counted once. The chain is built from TRBV11-2 and TRBJ2-7; 12 bases align to TRBD2. The germline V gene has CDR1 SGHAT and CDR2 FQNNGV. Losses at the gene ends were 5 bases for V and 4 bases for J; bases not matched to a gene: 12. The CDR3 contains 17 residues. CDR3 bases: TGTGCCAGCAGCACCAAACCACTAGCGGGAGGTCGGTACGAGCAGTACTTC. It translates to CASSTKPLAGGRYEQYF. Full variable domain (outside the CDR3, taken from reference TRBV11-2 and TRBJ2-7): EAGVAQSPRYKIIEKRQSVAFWCNPISGHATLYWYQQILGQGPKLLIQFQNNGVVDDSQLPKDRFSAERLKGVDSTLKIQPAKLEDSAVYLCASSTKPLAGGRYEQYFGPGTRLTVT.

This clone showed up just once. The J gene is TRBJ2-2, the V gene TRBV6-1; D gene unclear. The germline CDR1 and CDR2 sequences are MNHNS and SASEGT. The CDR3 is 16 amino acids. The V end was cut by 1 base, the J end by 0 bases, with 9 bases between. The CDR3 DNA follows: TGTGCCAGCAGTGAAGTATTCTCTGCGAACACCGGGGAGCTGTTTTTT. Protein: CASSEVFSANTGELFF.

The rearrangement links TRBV5-4 to TRBJ2-5; D could derive from TRBD1 or TRBD2 (6 bases each). The J call may not be correct, given that the DNA end is closer to TRBJ2-7. Germline V lookup: CDR1 SGHNT, CDR2 YYREEE (reference sequence). This CDR3 is built from 16 residues. CDR3 residues: CASSGGPGSILYEQYF. The CDR3 DNA sequence: TGTGCCAGCAGTGGGGGGCCTGGGTCGATCCTTTACGAGCAGTACTTC.

This chain connects TRBV5-4 to TRBJ2-7; 10 bases map to TRBD2. The CDR3 has 15 residues. Unmatched junction bases numbered 6, after V lost 3 bases and J lost 3 bases. The germline CDR1 and CDR2 sequences are SGHNT and YYREEE (reference sequence). The CDR3 nucleotides are TGTGCCAGCAGCTCATGGACTAGCGGATTCTACGAGCAGTACTTC. Protein product: CASSSWTSGFYEQYF.

The chain couples TRBV19 to TRBJ1-1, with 7 bases identical to TRBD1. This CDR3 is 15 amino acids long. The germline V gene encodes CDR1 LNHDA and CDR2 SQIVND (reference sequence). Trimming removed 4 bases from V and 1 base from J; junction bases left unmatched: 6. The CDR3 protein is CASSTLRQGNTEAFF. For the CDR3, the DNA is TGTGCCAGTAGTACGCTTCGACAGGGGAACACTGAAGCTTTCTTT.

This sequence joins TRBV5-1 and TRBJ2-1; D gene ambiguous. With 0 bases removed from V and 5 bases from J, the gap between germline ends came to 9 bases. Germline loops: CDR1 SGHRS, CDR2 YFSETQ. This CDR3 is built from 14 residues. The CDR3 reads CASSLGQENNEQFF. CDR3 DNA: TGCGCCAGCAGCTTGGGTCAGGAAAACAATGAGCAGTTCTTC.

A note on this clone: One base separates it from a far larger clone, so it is likely a read error. This chain uses TRBV30 with TRBJ1-2; D unclear. This CDR3 is 15 amino acids long. V was trimmed by 6 bases and J by 6 bases, leaving 23 bases between them. Germline V CDR1 and CDR2: GTSNPN, SVGIG (reference sequence). CDR3 DNA: TGTGCCTGCCTCTGTGGTTCCGGGGAAGTCCATGGCTACACCTTC. This translates into CACLCGSGEVHGYTF.

The rearrangement joins TRBV5-1 to TRBJ1-4, with 11 positions matching TRBD1. Per germline, CDR1 SGHRS and CDR2 YFSETQ. The CDR3 runs 16 residues. V lost 4 bases, J lost 0 bases, and 2 bases stayed unmatched. In nucleotides, the CDR3 is TGCGCCAGCAGCGGGACAGGGGGAGCAACTAATGAAAAACTGTTTTTT. It is translated as CASSGTGGATNEKLFF.

The J gene is TRBJ1-1, the V gene TRBV5-5; D is uncertain. Germline assignment: CDR1 SGHKS and CDR2 YYEKEE (reference sequence). V was shortened by 8 bases and J by 1 base, with 9 bases between the two germline ends. The CDR3 has 12 residues. The CDR3, as DNA: TGTGCCAGTCAGACGGGGAACACTGAAGCTTTCTTT. It translates to CASQTGNTEAFF.

This clone was found many times. This sample also contains other DNA sequences that code for the same CDR3. The CDR3 nucleotides read TGTGCCAGCAGCCCGGGCCAGGGTAATGGGGCCAACGTCCTGACTTTC. Translation gives CASSPGQGNGANVLTF. This chain links TRBV11-1 with TRBJ2-6; tentative D call: TRBD1 (5 bases). With 5 bases removed from V and 3 bases from J, the gap between germline ends came to 14 bases. This CDR3 comprises 16 residues. Germline V gene data show CDR1 as SGHAT and CDR2 as FQDESV (reference sequence).

This clone came up once. The genes are TRBV4-2 and TRBJ1-5, with TRBD1 identical over 7 bases. The CDR3 has 15 amino acids. The germline V gene has CDR1 LGHNA and CDR2 YNFKEQ. Trimming at V came to 0 bases and at J to 5 bases, leaving 4 bases not matched to a gene. The CDR3 here is CASSQEGQKHQPQHF. Here the CDR3 DNA reads TGTGCCAGCAGCCAAGAGGGACAGAAGCATCAGCCCCAGCATTTT.

This rearrangement joins TRBV4-1 to TRBJ2-2, with 8 bases matching TRBD1. The CDR3 consists of 17 residues. Germline loops: CDR1 MGHRA, CDR2 YSYEKL. V was pared by 4 bases and J by 6 bases, with 13 bases of the junction left unmatched. CDR3 region: CASSRTQGARNPGELFF. DNA for the CDR3: TGCGCCAGCAGCCGAACGCAGGGGGCCCGAAACCCCGGGGAGCTGTTTTTT.

This clone was detected a few times. The chain couples TRBV2 to TRBJ1-4; TRBD1 is a possible D gene (5 bases). Trimming left V 7 bases short and J 4 bases short, with 13 bases between. CDR1 is SNHLY, CDR2 FYNNEI, per germline. This CDR3 comprises 14 residues. Here the CDR3 reads CASTRWQGNEKLFF. DNA for the CDR3: TGTGCCAGCACCAGATGGCAGGGTAATGAAAAACTGTTTTTT.

In regard to this clone: It is likely a read error: a sequence one base away is far more abundant. The chain combines TRBV15 with TRBJ1-5; TRBD1 aligns across 8 bases. Germline loops: CDR1 LNHNV, CDR2 YYDKDF (reference sequence). This CDR3 comprises 17 residues. Trimming at V came to 2 bases and at J to 5 bases, leaving 11 bases not matched to a gene. This CDR3 reads CATSRRRTGTIDQPQHF. CDR3 nucleotides: TGTGCCACCAGCAGACGAAGGACAGGGACCATCGATCAGCCCCAGCATTTT.

The chain combines TRBV4-1 with TRBJ2-6; TRBD2 matches at 10 bases. The J segment lost 0 bases and the V segment lost 5 bases, leaving 10 bases of the junction unmatched. This CDR3 is built from 19 residues. Germline values: CDR1 MGHRA, CDR2 YSYEKL. Here the CDR3 reads CASSDQGLAVYSGANVLTF. The CDR3 nucleotides read TGCGCCAGCAGCGATCAAGGACTAGCGGTATACTCTGGGGCCAACGTCCTGACTTTC.

V gene TRBV27 combines with J gene TRBJ2-7; either TRBD1 or TRBD2 may fit D (5 bases each). The CDR3 runs to 13 residues. Trimming pared 6 bases from V and 6 bases from J, leaving 15 bases between. Germline V gene lookup returns CDR1 MNHEY and CDR2 SMNVEV (reference sequence). CDR3 protein: CASRNYRGVEQYF. Here the CDR3 DNA reads TGTGCCAGCAGGAACTATCGAGGGGTCGAGCAGTACTTC.